This T cell receptor (beta chain) is drawn from a study of early T cells in non-severe SARS-CoV-2 infection. Overall study: Sequencing used unsorted whole-blood bulk RNA, so chains lack pairing. Study observations and caveats: The VDJdb matching leaned toward anti-spike CD8 responses and overlooked private and CD4 specificities.

Trimming shortened V by 5 bases and J by 3 bases, and 11 bases separated the two germline ends. Germline V gives CDR1 SGHAT, CDR2 FQNNGV. This CDR3 has 13 amino acids. Attachment of unique molecular identifiers to individual cDNA molecules was performed. TCRdb re-called the 5' RACE reads with MiXCR, one entry per CDR3 protein. The sample shows more than 55,000 distinct CDR3 sequences, 3.5% to 6% of them seen only once. The sample holds many counts of this clonotype. Its antigen is unidentified. The source was whole blood, collected at baseline. The TCR comes from an adult who was a healthcare worker with PCR-confirmed SARS-CoV-2 infection or an uninfected control (not recorded which). The donor label of this sample is uncertain. The genes are TRBV11-2 and TRBJ2-7; D perhaps matches TRBD1 (6 bases). The DNA for the CDR3 is TGTGCCAGCAGCCCTGGACAGTACTACGAGCAGTACTTC. Translation: CASSPGQYYEQYF.